This T cell receptor (beta chain) stems from a study of T cells in Graves' hyperthyroidism and ophthalmopathy. Amplification yielded TCR beta CDR3 regions, with RNA transcripts as the source. A first-round RT-PCR of the TCR CDR3 used the HTBI primer set. Each CDR3 protein gets one entry after TCRdb re-called the multiplex PCR reads with MiXCR. The sample includes fewer than 700,000 distinct CDR3 sequences, about a sixth of them seen just once. Study-level findings and limits: Among thyroid clonotypes expanded above 0.001, most also appeared in blood.

This clonotype turned up a few times. The antigen is not known. The germline CDR1 and CDR2 sequences are MNHEY and SMNVEV (reference sequence). The CDR3 totals 15 residues. The V end lost 0 bases, the J end lost 9 bases, and 12 bases lay between the germline ends. Sequences were obtained from blood. This TCR was sampled from a woman under 30 with Graves' ophthalmopathy. The gene calls are TRBV27 and TRBJ1-6; D remains ambiguous. Here the CDR3 DNA reads TGTGCCAGCAGTTTATCGTTTAAAGGAGTTTCACCCCTCCACTTT. Residues: CASSLSFKGVSPLHF.